This TCR beta chain was sequenced during a study of T cell changes during pregnancy in multiple sclerosis. Germline CDR1 and CDR2: SGHRS and YFSETQ. CDR3 length: 16 amino acids. Germline trimming cut 2 bases from V and 5 bases from J; bases unmatched to any gene: 7. Libraries were prepared by immunoSEQ multiplex PCR; TCRdb keeps only in-frame clonotypes and omits some of them. The sample lists tens of thousands of clones, roughly 90% occurring once. The sequence came from a female donor in good health, enrolled as a control in a pregnancy study. Sequenced material: peripheral blood, taken in the first trimester of pregnancy. The chain uses TRBV5-1 and TRBJ2-5, with TRBD2 matching 12 bases. The chain's CDR3 is CASSFLTSGGWETQYF. CDR3 nucleotides: TGCGCCAGCAGCTTCCTGACTAGCGGGGGATGGGAGACCCAGTACTTC.